This entry lists 11 T cell receptor beta chains sequenced from one sample in a study of CD8 T cells in ankylosing spondylitis. MiXCR, run by TCRdb on the 5' RACE reads, gives a single entry per CDR3 protein. The top ten clones hold roughly 4.8% of a sample with tens of thousands of distinct CDR3 sequences, 6.2% of them seen once. Specimen: synovial fluid, either unsorted or a sorted T cell fraction (not recorded which). The receptors shown here come from a male donor with ankylosing spondylitis.

In its sample, this clonotype was seen many times. This chain links TRBV20-1 with TRBJ2-7, with a tentative D call TRBD2 (6 bases). From germline, CDR1 is DFQATT and CDR2 SNEGSKA (reference sequence). The CDR3 spans 12 residues. The V end was cut by 3 bases, the J end by 3 bases, with 9 bases between. CDR3 DNA sequence: TGCAGTGCTAGGCCCGGGAGCTACGAGCAGTACTTC. This translates into CSARPGSYEQYF.

This clonotype is deemed medium-sized (0.01 to 0.1%). This chain links TRBV10-3 with TRBJ2-1; possibly TRBD2 for D (6 bases). CDR1 ENHRY and CDR2 SYGVKD come from the germline V gene. V dropped 7 bases and J dropped 4 bases, with 11 bases sitting between them. CDR3 length equals 13 residues. The CDR3 sequence is CAITGTLYNEQFF. CDR3 in DNA: TGTGCCATCACAGGGACTTTGTACAATGAGCAGTTCTTC.

The table lists this clonotype with many counts. V and J are TRBV5-5 and TRBJ2-3; tentative D call: TRBD2 (5 bases). CDR1 and CDR2 from the germline V gene are SGHKS and YYEKEE (reference sequence). The CDR3 totals 15 residues. The V end was cut by 2 bases, the J end by 3 bases, with 13 bases between. CDR3 DNA: TGTGCCAGCAGCTTTCGGGGAGTTGGAACAGATACGCAGTATTTT. Amino acids: CASSFRGVGTDTQYF.

Ten or more counts support this clonotype. The rearrangement links TRBV7-2 to TRBJ2-2, with D uncertain. The CDR3 consists of 14 residues. Germline-derived CDR1 and CDR2 are SGHTA and FQGNSA. Trimming shortened V by 2 bases and J by 5 bases, and 9 bases separated the two germline ends. This CDR3 reads CASSLRWDTGELFF. DNA for the CDR3: TGTGCCAGCAGCTTAAGATGGGATACCGGGGAGCTGTTTTTT.

This chain connects TRBV12-3 or TRBV12-4 to TRBJ1-2; no clear D. The V end lost 5 bases, the J end lost 2 bases, and 12 bases lay between the germline ends. The CDR3 has 14 residues. As DNA, the CDR3 is TGTGCCAGCAGTGATGGACGGGGAAACTATGGCTACACCTTC. Translation gives CASSDGRGNYGYTF.

The rearrangement joins TRBV7-8 to TRBJ2-7; no clear D gene. V lost 1 base, J lost 2 bases, and 9 bases lay in between. CDR3 size: 14 residues. Germline CDR1 is SGHVS and CDR2 is FQNEAQ. CDR3 sequence (DNA): TGTGCCAGCAGCTTAGAGGGCAGAACCTACGAGCAGTACTTC. It codes for CASSLEGRTYEQYF.

This rearrangement joins TRBV6-1 to TRBJ1-3; TRBD1 might be the D (5 bases). The CDR3 sequence is 12 residues long. Trimming cost V 6 bases and J 8 bases, with 11 bases left between them. CDR1 MNHNS and CDR2 SASEGT come from the germline V gene. The CDR3, as DNA: TGTGCCAGCAGCTGGCTACAGGACACCATATATTTT. Encoded protein: CASSWLQDTIYF.

This clonotype showed up many times. The rearrangement uses TRBV3-1 and TRBJ2-7, with D tentatively TRBD1 or TRBD2 (5 bases each). The CDR3 covers 14 residues. V gave up 6 bases and J gave up 2 bases, with 14 bases separating them. From germline, CDR1 is LGHDT and CDR2 YNNKEL (reference sequence). The CDR3 nucleotides read TGTGCCAGCAGTCCAAGGGACGCCCCCTACGAGCAGTACTTC. Its protein is CASSPRDAPYEQYF.

This clonotype was counted between two and nine times. This chain connects TRBV7-9 to TRBJ2-3; TRBD2 aligns across 8 bases. The CDR3 length is 15 residues. Germline assignment: CDR1 SEHNR and CDR2 FQNEAQ (reference sequence). J gave up 0 bases and V 7 bases, and 6 bases lay outside the gene matches. Written as DNA, the CDR3 is TGTGCCAGCAACCAACTAGCGGAAAGCACAGATACGCAGTATTTT. Protein sequence: CASNQLAESTDTQYF.

This CDR3 is CSAPRWTGSVSGYTF. The CDR3 DNA follows: TGCAGTGCTCCTCGTTGGACAGGGTCTGTATCAGGCTACACCTTC. The chain joins TRBV20-1 to TRBJ1-2, with 8 bases fitting TRBD1. CDR1 is DFQATT, CDR2 SNEGSKA, per germline (reference sequence). The trim removed 5 bases at V and 8 bases at J, leaving 16 bases unmatched. The CDR3 has 15 amino acids.

This chain uses TRBV7-2 with TRBJ2-2, with D tentatively TRBD2 (5 bases). The germline gives CDR1 SGHTA, CDR2 FQGNSA. This CDR3 region has 14 residues. The V end was cut by 1 base, the J end by 9 bases, with 12 bases between. CDR3 region: CASSLVPAGRELFF. DNA of the CDR3: TGTGCCAGCAGCTTAGTCCCCGCGGGTCGGGAGCTGTTTTTT.